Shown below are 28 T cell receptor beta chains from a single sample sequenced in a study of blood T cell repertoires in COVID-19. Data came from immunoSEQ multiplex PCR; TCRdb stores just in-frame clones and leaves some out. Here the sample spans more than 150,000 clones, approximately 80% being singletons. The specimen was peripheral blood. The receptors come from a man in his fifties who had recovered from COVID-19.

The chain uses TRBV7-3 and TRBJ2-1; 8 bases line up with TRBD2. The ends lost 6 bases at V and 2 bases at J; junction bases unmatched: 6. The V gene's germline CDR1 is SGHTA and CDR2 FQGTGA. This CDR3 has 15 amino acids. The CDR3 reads CASSQSGSAYNEQFF. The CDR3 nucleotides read TGTGCCAGCAGTCAAAGCGGGAGTGCCTACAATGAGCAGTTCTTC.

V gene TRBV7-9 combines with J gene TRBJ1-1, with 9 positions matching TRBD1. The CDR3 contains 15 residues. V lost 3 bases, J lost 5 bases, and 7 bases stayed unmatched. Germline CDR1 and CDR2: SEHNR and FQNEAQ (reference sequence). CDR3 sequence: CASSFLDRGRTEAFF. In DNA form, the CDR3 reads TGTGCCAGCAGCTTCCTGGACAGGGGACGGACTGAAGCTTTCTTT. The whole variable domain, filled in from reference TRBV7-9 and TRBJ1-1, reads DTGVSQNPRHKITKRGQNVTFRCDPISEHNRLYWYRQTLGQGPEFLTYFQNEAQLEKSRLLSDRFSAERPKGSFSTLEIQRTEQGDSAMYLCASSFLDRGRTEAFFGQGTRLTVV.

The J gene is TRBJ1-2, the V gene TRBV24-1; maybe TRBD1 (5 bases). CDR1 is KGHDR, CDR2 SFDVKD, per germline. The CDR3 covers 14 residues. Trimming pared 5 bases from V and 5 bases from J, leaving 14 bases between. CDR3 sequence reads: CATSVNTRDYGYTF. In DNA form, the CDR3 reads TGTGCCACCAGTGTCAATACCAGGGATTATGGCTACACCTTC.

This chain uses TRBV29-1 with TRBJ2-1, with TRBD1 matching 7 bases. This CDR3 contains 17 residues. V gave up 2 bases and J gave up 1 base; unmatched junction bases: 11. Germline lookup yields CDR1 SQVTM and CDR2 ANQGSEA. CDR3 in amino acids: CSVEKPPGQPSYNEQFF. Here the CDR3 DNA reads TGCAGCGTTGAAAAACCACCGGGACAGCCGTCCTACAATGAGCAGTTCTTC.

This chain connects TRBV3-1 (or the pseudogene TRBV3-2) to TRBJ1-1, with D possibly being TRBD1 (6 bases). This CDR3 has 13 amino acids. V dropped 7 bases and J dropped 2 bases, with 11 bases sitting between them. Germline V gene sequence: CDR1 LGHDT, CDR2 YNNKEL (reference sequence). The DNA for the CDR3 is TGTGCCAGCACCCGTGGGGGCAACACTGAAGCTTTCTTT. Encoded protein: CASTRGGNTEAFF.

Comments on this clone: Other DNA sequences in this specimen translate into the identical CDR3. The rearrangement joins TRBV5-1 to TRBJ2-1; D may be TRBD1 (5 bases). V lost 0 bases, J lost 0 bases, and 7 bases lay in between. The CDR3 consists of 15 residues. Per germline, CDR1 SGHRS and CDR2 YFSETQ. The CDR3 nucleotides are TGCGCCAGCAGCTTGGGTCAGGGCTCCTACAATGAGCAGTTCTTC. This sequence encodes CASSLGQGSYNEQFF.

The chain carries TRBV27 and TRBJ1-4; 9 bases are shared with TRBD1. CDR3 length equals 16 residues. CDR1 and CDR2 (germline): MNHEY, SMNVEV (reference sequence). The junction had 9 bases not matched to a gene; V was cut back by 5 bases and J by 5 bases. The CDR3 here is CASSRYGDRVNEKLFF. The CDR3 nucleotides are TGTGCCAGCAGTCGATACGGGGACAGGGTGAATGAAAAACTGTTTTTT.

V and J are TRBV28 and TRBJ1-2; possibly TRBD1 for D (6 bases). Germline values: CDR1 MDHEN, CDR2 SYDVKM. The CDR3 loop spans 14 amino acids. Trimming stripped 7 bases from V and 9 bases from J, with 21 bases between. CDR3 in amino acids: CASTLGRGGYRYTF. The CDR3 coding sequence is TGTGCCAGCACCTTAGGGAGGGGGGGTTATCGCTACACCTTC.

The CDR3 loop is CASSQSRLAGGLSYEQYF. Written as DNA, the CDR3 is TGCGCCAGCAGTCAATCGCGGCTAGCGGGAGGCCTCTCCTACGAGCAGTACTTC. The rearrangement uses TRBV23-1 and TRBJ2-7, with TRBD2 identical over 11 bases. TRBV23-1 is placed among ORFs of uncertain function. Trimming took 0 bases from V and 0 from J; bases not matched to a gene: 7. This CDR3 is built from 18 residues.

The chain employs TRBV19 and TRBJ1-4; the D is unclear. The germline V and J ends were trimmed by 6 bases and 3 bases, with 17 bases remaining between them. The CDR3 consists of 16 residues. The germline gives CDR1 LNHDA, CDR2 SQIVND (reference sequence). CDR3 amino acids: CASRMNFQLSNEKLFF. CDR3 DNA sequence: TGTGCCAGTAGGATGAATTTCCAGTTGTCTAATGAAAAACTGTTTTTT.

In DNA, the CDR3 is TGTGCCAGCAGCCGACTCCAGACAGGGGGGGAGACCCAGTACTTC. This sequence encodes CASSRLQTGGETQYF. This rearrangement joins TRBV14 to TRBJ2-5; 9 bases match TRBD1. The CDR3 is 15 amino acids. Germline CDR1 SGHDN, CDR2 FVKESK. With 4 bases clipped from V and 5 bases from J, the junction kept 8 bases outside the gene matches.

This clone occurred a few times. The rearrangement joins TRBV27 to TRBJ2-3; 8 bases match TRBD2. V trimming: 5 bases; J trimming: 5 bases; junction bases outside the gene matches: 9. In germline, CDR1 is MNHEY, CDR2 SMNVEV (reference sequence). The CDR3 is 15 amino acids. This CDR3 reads CASSHSGNGRDTQYF. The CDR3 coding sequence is TGTGCCAGCAGTCATAGCGGGAACGGTCGAGATACGCAGTATTTT.

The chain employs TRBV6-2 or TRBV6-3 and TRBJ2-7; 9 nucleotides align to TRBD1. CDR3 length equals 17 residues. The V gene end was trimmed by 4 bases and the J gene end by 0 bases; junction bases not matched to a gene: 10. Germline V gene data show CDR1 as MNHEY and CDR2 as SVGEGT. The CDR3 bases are TGTGCCAGCAGTTCCCCCGGGACAGGGATTAGCTCCTACGAGCAGTACTTC. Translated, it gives CASSSPGTGISSYEQYF.

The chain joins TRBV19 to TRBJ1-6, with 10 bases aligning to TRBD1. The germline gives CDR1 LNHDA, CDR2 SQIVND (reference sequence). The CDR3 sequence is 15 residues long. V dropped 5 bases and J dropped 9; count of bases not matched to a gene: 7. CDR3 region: CASSPLTGGVSPLHF. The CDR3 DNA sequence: TGTGCCAGTAGTCCTCTGACAGGGGGCGTTTCACCCCTCCACTTT.

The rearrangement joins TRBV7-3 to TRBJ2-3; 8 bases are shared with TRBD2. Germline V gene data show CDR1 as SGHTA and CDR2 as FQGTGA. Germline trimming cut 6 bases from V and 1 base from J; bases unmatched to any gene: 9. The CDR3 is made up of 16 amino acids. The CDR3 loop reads CASSQTLAGGTDTQYF. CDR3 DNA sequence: TGTGCCAGCAGTCAAACTCTAGCGGGTGGCACAGATACGCAGTATTTT.

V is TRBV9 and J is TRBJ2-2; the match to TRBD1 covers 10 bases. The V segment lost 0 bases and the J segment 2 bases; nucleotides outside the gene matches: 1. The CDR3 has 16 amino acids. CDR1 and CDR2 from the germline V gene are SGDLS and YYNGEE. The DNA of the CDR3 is TGTGCCAGCAGCGTAGGGACAGGGGGTAACACCGGGGAGCTGTTTTTT. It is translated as CASSVGTGGNTGELFF.

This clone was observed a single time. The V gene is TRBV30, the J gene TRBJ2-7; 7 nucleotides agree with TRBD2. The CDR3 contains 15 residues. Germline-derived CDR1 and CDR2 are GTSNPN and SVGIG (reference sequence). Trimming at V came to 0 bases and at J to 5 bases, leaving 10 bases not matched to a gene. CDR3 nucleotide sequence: TGTGCCTGGAGTGTACCCCGGCGGGAGACACACGAGCAGTACTTC. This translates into CAWSVPRRETHEQYF.

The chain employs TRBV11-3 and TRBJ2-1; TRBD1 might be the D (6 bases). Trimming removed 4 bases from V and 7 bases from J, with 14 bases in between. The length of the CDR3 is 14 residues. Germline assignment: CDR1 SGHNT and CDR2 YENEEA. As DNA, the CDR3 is TGTGCCAGCAGCTCATATTCACAGGGAAATGAGCAGTTCTTC. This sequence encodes CASSSYSQGNEQFF.

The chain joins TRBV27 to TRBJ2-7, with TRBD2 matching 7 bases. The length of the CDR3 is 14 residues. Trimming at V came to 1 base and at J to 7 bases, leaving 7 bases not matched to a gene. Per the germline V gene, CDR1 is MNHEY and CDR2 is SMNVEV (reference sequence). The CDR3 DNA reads TGTGCCAGCAGTTTATTTGGCGGGGGTGCTGAGCAGTACTTC. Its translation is CASSLFGGGAEQYF.

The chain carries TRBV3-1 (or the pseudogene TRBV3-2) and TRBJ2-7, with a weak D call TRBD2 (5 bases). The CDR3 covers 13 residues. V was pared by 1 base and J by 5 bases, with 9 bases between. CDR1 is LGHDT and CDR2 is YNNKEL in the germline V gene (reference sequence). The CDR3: CASSQVTGNEQYF. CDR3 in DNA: TGTGCCAGCAGCCAAGTTACGGGGAACGAGCAGTACTTC.

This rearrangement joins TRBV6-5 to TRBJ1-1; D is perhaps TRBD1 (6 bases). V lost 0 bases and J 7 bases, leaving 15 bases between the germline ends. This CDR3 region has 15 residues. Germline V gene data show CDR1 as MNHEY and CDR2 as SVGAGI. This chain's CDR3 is CASSYSKGRGGEAFF. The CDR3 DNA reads TGTGCCAGCAGTTACTCGAAGGGCAGGGGTGGTGAAGCTTTCTTT.

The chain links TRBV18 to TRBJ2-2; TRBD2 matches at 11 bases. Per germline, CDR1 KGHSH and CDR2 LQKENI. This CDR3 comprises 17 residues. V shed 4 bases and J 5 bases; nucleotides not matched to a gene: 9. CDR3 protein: CASSLTSGSSRTGELFF. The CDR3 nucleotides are TGTGCCAGCTCACTAACTAGCGGGAGTAGTCGGACCGGGGAGCTGTTTTTT.

CDR3 sequence reads: CAISHPALAGGDEQYF. The DNA for the CDR3 is TGTGCCATCAGTCACCCCGCACTAGCGGGAGGAGACGAGCAGTACTTC. The genes are TRBV10-3 and TRBJ2-7, with 12 nucleotides matching TRBD2. In germline, CDR1 is ENHRY, CDR2 SYGVKD. V dropped 5 bases and J dropped 5; count of bases not matched to a gene: 10. The length of the CDR3 is 16 residues.

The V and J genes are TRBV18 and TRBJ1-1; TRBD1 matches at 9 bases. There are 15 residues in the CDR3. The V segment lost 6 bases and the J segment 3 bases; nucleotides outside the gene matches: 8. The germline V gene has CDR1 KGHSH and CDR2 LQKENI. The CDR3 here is CASSTTGGADTEAFF. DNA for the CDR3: TGTGCCAGCTCGACGACAGGGGGAGCCGACACTGAAGCTTTCTTT.

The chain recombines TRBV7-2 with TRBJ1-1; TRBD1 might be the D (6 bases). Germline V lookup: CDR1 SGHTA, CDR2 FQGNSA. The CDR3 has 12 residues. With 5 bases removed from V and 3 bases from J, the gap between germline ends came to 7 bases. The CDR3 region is CASSQGYTEAFF. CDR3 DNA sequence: TGTGCCAGCAGCCAGGGGTACACTGAAGCTTTCTTT.

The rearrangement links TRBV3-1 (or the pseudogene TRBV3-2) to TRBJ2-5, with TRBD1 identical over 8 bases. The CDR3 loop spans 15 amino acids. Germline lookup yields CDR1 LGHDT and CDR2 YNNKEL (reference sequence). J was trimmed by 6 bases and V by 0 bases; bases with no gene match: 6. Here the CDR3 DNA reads TGTGCCAGCAGCCAAGACCCACAGGGGGGACAGACCCAGTACTTC. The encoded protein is CASSQDPQGGQTQYF.

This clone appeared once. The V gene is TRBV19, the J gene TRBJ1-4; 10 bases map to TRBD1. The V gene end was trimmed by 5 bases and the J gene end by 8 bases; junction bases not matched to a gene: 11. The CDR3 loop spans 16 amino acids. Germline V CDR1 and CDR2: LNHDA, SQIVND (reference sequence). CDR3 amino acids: CASSRLAGQGKEKLFF. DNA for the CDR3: TGTGCCAGTAGTCGGTTGGCGGGACAGGGGAAGGAAAAACTGTTTTTT.

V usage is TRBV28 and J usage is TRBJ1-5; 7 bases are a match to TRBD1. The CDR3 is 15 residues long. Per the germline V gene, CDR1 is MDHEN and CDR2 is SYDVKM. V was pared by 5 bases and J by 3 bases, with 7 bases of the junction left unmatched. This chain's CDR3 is CASSPGDRNNQPQHF. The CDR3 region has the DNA TGTGCCAGCAGTCCGGGGGACAGAAACAATCAGCCCCAGCATTTT.